This entry lists 27 T cell receptor beta chains sequenced from one sample in a study of T-cell reconstitution after alpha-beta-depleted transplantation in children. TCRbeta library construction was performed incorporating unique molecular identifiers. TCRdb itself ran the PCR reads through MiXCR, one entry per CDR3 protein. This repertoire shows more than 250,000 distinct CDR3 sequences, nearly 10% found once; its top ten account for around 10%. The specimen was PBMCs from the stem cell graft donor, collected from the stem cell graft. Receptors originate from a human donor who donated a stem cell graft to a child with SCID.

This clonotype has more than one count but fewer than ten. V usage is TRBV3-1 and J usage is TRBJ2-1; TRBD2 matches 8 bases. Germline trimming cut 4 bases from V and 12 bases from J; bases unmatched to any gene: 8. The CDR3 contains 13 residues. Per the germline V gene, CDR1 is LGHDT and CDR2 is YNNKEL (reference sequence). In DNA, the CDR3 is TGTGCCAGCAGCCCTGGTCGGGGGGGGGGGCAGTTCTTC. It translates to CASSPGRGGGQFF.

This clonotype came up many times. V usage is TRBV10-3 and J usage is TRBJ2-5; TRBD1 is a possible D gene (6 bases). The length of the CDR3 is 14 residues. The V end lost 3 bases, the J end lost 5 bases, and 13 bases lay between the germline ends. Germline V gene lookup returns CDR1 ENHRY and CDR2 SYGVKD. The CDR3 sequence: CAISDRGGLETQYF. In nucleotides, the CDR3 is TGTGCCATCAGTGACAGGGGTGGGTTGGAGACCCAGTACTTC.

Of note for this clonotype: The junction and the germline gene differ at one end; a read error may be behind it. The chain employs TRBV3-1 and TRBJ2-5; no reliable D call. In germline, CDR1 is LGHDT, CDR2 YNNKEL (reference sequence). The CDR3 runs 15 residues. The CDR3 region has the DNA TGTGCCAGCAGCCCGAATGTCCTCAAAGGAGAGACCAAGTACTTC. Its translation: CASSPNVLKGETKYF.

This clonotype was counted between two and nine times. V is TRBV3-1 and J is TRBJ2-1; possibly TRBD2 for D (5 bases). V lost 7 bases, J lost 9 bases, and 13 bases lay in between. Looked up from germline, CDR1 is LGHDT and CDR2 is YNNKEL (reference sequence). This CDR3 is 12 amino acids long. CDR3 residues: CASNQDLGEQFF. The CDR3 nucleotides read TGTGCCAGCAACCAGGACTTGGGTGAGCAGTTCTTC.

This clonotype has only a few counts. The rearrangement uses TRBV25-1 and TRBJ1-1, with a possible D match to TRBD1 (5 bases). Trimming removed 5 bases from V and 0 bases from J, with 13 bases in between. The CDR3 is 15 residues long. CDR1 MGHDK and CDR2 SYGVNS come from the germline V gene. DNA of the CDR3: TGTGCCAGCAGTACGTCTCAAGGGGTGAACACTGAAGCTTTCTTT. It encodes CASSTSQGVNTEAFF.

This clonotype was observed a handful of times. V gene TRBV24-1 combines with J gene TRBJ2-1; 9 bases map to TRBD2. The CDR3 loop spans 16 amino acids. Germline V gene lookup returns CDR1 KGHDR and CDR2 SFDVKD. Trimming took 4 bases from V and 4 from J; bases not matched to a gene: 7. CDR3 DNA sequence: TGTGCCACCAGTGACCCAAAGCGGGGGGCTTACAATGAGCAGTTCTTC. Amino acids: CATSDPKRGAYNEQFF.

In this sample, this clonotype turned up many times. This rearrangement joins TRBV28 to TRBJ2-7, with 9 bases aligning to TRBD1. Germline CDR1 MDHEN, CDR2 SYDVKM. Trimming removed 3 bases from V and 3 bases from J; junction bases left unmatched: 3. There are 14 residues in the CDR3. The CDR3 loop reads CASSFGTGYYEQYF. CDR3 coding DNA: TGTGCCAGCAGTTTCGGGACAGGGTACTACGAGCAGTACTTC.

This clonotype was found many times. This chain links TRBV10-3 with TRBJ2-1; 9 positions match TRBD2. The V gene end was trimmed by 6 bases and the J gene end by 2 bases; junction bases not matched to a gene: 8. CDR1 is ENHRY and CDR2 is SYGVKD in the germline V gene. CDR3 length: 16 residues. The CDR3 protein is CAISPQGGGAYNEQFF. The DNA of the CDR3 is TGTGCCATCAGCCCCCAGGGCGGGGGGGCCTACAATGAGCAGTTCTTC.

The chain carries TRBV12-5 and TRBJ2-1; possible D gene TRBD2, 6 bases. Germline assignment: CDR1 LGHNT and CDR2 FRNRAP. The CDR3 consists of 15 residues. Trimming pared 2 bases from V and 5 bases from J, leaving 13 bases between. The CDR3 region is CASGLPPTRDNEQFF. CDR3 sequence (DNA): TGTGCTAGTGGTTTGCCCCCGACTAGAGACAATGAGCAGTTCTTC.

The J gene is TRBJ2-1, the V gene TRBV7-8; 9 bases are shared with TRBD2. Per the germline V gene, CDR1 is SGHVS and CDR2 is FQNEAQ. Trimming cost V 0 bases and J 4 bases; bases outside gene matches: 4. The CDR3 is 16 residues long. CDR3 nucleotide sequence: TGTGCCAGCAGCTTAGCGGTAGCGGGGGAGTACAATGAGCAGTTCTTC. Translation: CASSLAVAGEYNEQFF.

This clonotype was detected only once. This rearrangement joins TRBV12-3 or TRBV12-4 to TRBJ2-7, with a possible D match to TRBD2 (5 bases). V lost 3 bases to trimming and J lost 2 bases, with 11 bases between them. CDR3 length: 14 residues. Written as DNA, the CDR3 is TGTGCCAGCAGTTTCGGGTACGGGACCTACGAGCAGTACTTC. It translates to CASSFGYGTYEQYF.

The chain recombines TRBV12-3 or TRBV12-4 with TRBJ2-6; maybe TRBD1 (6 bases). The CDR3 length is 15 residues. V lost 6 bases to trimming and J lost 1 base, with 10 bases between them. CDR3 sequence: CASRGDRSGANVLTF. The CDR3 DNA reads as TGTGCCAGCAGGGGAGACAGGTCTGGGGCCAACGTCCTGACTTTC.

This clonotype appeared a few times. This rearrangement joins TRBV6-1 to TRBJ2-5, with 14 bases aligning to TRBD2. Germline V CDR1 and CDR2: MNHNS, SASEGT. The CDR3 totals 19 residues. Trimming at V came to 5 bases and at J to 2 bases, leaving 13 bases not matched to a gene. The CDR3 region has the DNA TGTGCCAGCAGTCCCGGGACCGGACTAGCGGGGGGAGCGCAAGAGACCCAGTACTTC. Protein: CASSPGTGLAGGAQETQYF.

This clonotype was detected many times. The chain links TRBV12-3 or TRBV12-4 to TRBJ2-5, with unresolved D. This CDR3 has 14 residues. V was cut by 2 bases and J by 2 bases, with 9 bases left in between. The CDR3 DNA reads TGTGCCAGCAGTTTAAAGCGCCGGCAAGAGACCCAGTACTTC. Encoded protein: CASSLKRRQETQYF.

This clonotype was recorded a few times. The CDR3 spells CASSAGLDRETQYF. Written as DNA, the CDR3 is TGTGCCAGCAGCGCGGGACTAGACAGAGAGACCCAGTACTTC. This chain joins TRBV7-6 and TRBJ2-5; TRBD2 matches at 8 bases. The CDR3 runs to 14 residues. Germline V CDR1 and CDR2: SGHVS, FNYEAQ. J gave up 4 bases and V 5 bases, and 6 bases lay outside the gene matches.

CDR3 nucleotides: TGCAGCGTTGCAAGGGGGACAGCCGGGGAGACCCAGTACTTC. This translates into CSVARGTAGETQYF. This rearrangement joins TRBV29-1 to TRBJ2-5; 7 bases map to TRBD1. Germline V lookup: CDR1 SQVTM, CDR2 ANQGSEA. This CDR3 contains 14 residues. The J segment lost 5 bases and the V segment lost 4 bases, leaving 10 bases of the junction unmatched.

The V gene is TRBV4-1, the J gene TRBJ1-4, with 7 bases identical to TRBD1. CDR3 size: 15 residues. In germline, CDR1 is MGHRA, CDR2 YSYEKL. J lost 1 base, V lost 4 bases, and 3 bases had no gene match. This CDR3 reads CASSPWTGTNEKLFF. The CDR3 bases are TGCGCCAGCAGCCCCTGGACAGGAACTAATGAAAAACTGTTTTTT.

This clonotype was observed a handful of times. The chain recombines TRBV6-5 with TRBJ2-7; D unclear. Germline V gives CDR1 MNHEY, CDR2 SVGAGI. The CDR3 has 17 residues. V lost 0 bases, J lost 5 bases, and 20 bases lay in between. CDR3 DNA: TGTGCCAGCAGTTACTCGATTTCGGCGCTGGGGTTTCACGAGCAGTACTTC. This encodes CASSYSISALGFHEQYF.

The CDR3 DNA reads TGTGCCACCAGCAGAGAAAGAAGCTCCTACGAGCAGTACTTC. Its translation is CATSRERSSYEQYF. The chain joins TRBV15 to TRBJ2-7; D gene ambiguous. V was cut by 0 bases and J by 0 bases, with 6 bases left in between. CDR1 and CDR2 from the germline V gene are LNHNV and YYDKDF (reference sequence). CDR3 length: 14 amino acids.

Turning to this clonotype: One end of the junction varies from germline; a read error may be responsible. CDR3 sequence reads: CARSTTQQNTEAFF. DNA of the CDR3: TGCGCCCGCAGCACCACACAACAAAACACTGAAGCTTTCTTT. The V call is TRBV5-1, the J call TRBJ1-1; D not resolved. CDR1 is SGHRS and CDR2 is YFSETQ in the germline V gene. The CDR3 consists of 14 residues.

This clonotype was seen repeatedly, ten times or more. This CDR3 is CASSGGTAFTGELFF. The CDR3 DNA sequence: TGTGCCAGCAGCGGAGGGACAGCCTTCACCGGGGAGCTGTTTTTT. The chain employs TRBV5-5 and TRBJ2-2; a weak D match, TRBD1 (7 bases). CDR3 length: 15 residues. Trimming removed 4 bases at V and 4 bases at J, with 14 bases between. Germline V gives CDR1 SGHKS, CDR2 YYEKEE (reference sequence).

This clonotype has only a few counts. The J gene is TRBJ2-3, the V gene TRBV14; unclear D gene. The germline V and J ends were trimmed by 0 bases and 7 bases, with 8 bases remaining between them. Germline V lookup: CDR1 SGHDN, CDR2 FVKESK. CDR3 length: 13 amino acids. In DNA form, the CDR3 reads TGTGCCAGCAGCCAAGACGGAGCGTATACGCAGTATTTT. It translates to CASSQDGAYTQYF.

This clonotype was counted ten times or more. The V call is TRBV10-3, the J call TRBJ2-3; 9 positions agree with TRBD1. Germline assignment: CDR1 ENHRY and CDR2 SYGVKD. CDR3 length equals 15 residues. After removal of 2 bases from V and 6 bases from J, the junction contained 6 bases not matched to a gene. CDR3 nucleotides: TGTGCCATCAGTGAGGCGGGACAGGGCTCGGATACGCAGTATTTT. Its protein is CAISEAGQGSDTQYF.

This clonotype was detected only a few times. V and J are TRBV10-3 and TRBJ2-1; D remains unclear. V was trimmed by 0 bases and J by 5 bases, leaving 8 bases between them. Per germline, CDR1 ENHRY and CDR2 SYGVKD. The CDR3 sequence is 14 residues long. The CDR3 coding sequence is TGTGCCATCAGTGAGTCGTCAGCCAACAATGAGCAGTTCTTC. Amino acid sequence: CAISESSANNEQFF.

There are many counts of this clonotype. The chain employs TRBV9 and TRBJ2-1; D possibly corresponds to TRBD1 (6 bases). In germline, CDR1 is SGDLS, CDR2 YYNGEE. This CDR3 region has 14 residues. V lost 3 bases and J lost 4, with 11 bases in between. CDR3 loop: CASSGRDTYNEQFF. CDR3 in DNA: TGTGCCAGCAGCGGCCGGGACACATACAATGAGCAGTTCTTC.

The CDR3 loop reads CSAPGLVGPPYEQYF. The CDR3 bases are TGCAGTGCCCCTGGACTAGTCGGTCCGCCCTACGAGCAGTACTTC. The chain has TRBV20-1 and TRBJ2-7, with 7 bases aligning to TRBD2. This CDR3 contains 15 residues. Germline values: CDR1 DFQATT, CDR2 SNEGSKA (reference sequence). The junction had 13 bases not matched to a gene; V was cut back by 6 bases and J by 2 bases.

This clonotype was recorded many times. The rearrangement uses TRBV5-1 and TRBJ2-7; 7 bases align to TRBD1. The trim removed 0 bases at V and 2 bases at J, leaving 5 bases unmatched. Germline V gene sequence: CDR1 SGHRS, CDR2 YFSETQ. The CDR3 covers 15 residues. The CDR3 nucleotides read TGCGCCAGCAGCTTGGCCGGGACAGCCACCTACGAGCAGTACTTC. It is translated as CASSLAGTATYEQYF.